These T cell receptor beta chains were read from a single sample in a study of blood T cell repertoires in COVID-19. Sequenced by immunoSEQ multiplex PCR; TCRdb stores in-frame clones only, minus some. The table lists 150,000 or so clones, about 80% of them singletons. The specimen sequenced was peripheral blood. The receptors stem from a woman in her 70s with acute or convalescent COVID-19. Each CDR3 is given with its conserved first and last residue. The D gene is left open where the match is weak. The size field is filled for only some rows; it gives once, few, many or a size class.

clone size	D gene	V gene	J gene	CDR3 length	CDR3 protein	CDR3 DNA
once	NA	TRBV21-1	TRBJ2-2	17	CASSKGDRATNTGELFF	TGTGCCAGCAGCAAAGGGGACAGGGCGACGAACACCGGGGAGCTGTTTTTT
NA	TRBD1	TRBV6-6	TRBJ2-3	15	CASSWGQGGTDTQYF	TGTGCCAGCAGTTGGGGACAGGGAGGCACAGATACGCAGTATTTT
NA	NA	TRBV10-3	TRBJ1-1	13	CAITPTGLTEAFF	TGTGCCATCACTCCGACAGGACTCACTGAAGCTTTCTTT
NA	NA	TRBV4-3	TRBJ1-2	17	CASSQDPSGDGNYGYTF	TGCGCCAGCAGCCAAGATCCCTCGGGGGATGGTAACTATGGCTACACCTTC
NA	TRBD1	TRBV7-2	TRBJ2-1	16	CASSPRTGQALNEQFF	TGTGCCAGCAGCCCTAGAACGGGACAGGCGTTAAATGAGCAGTTCTTC
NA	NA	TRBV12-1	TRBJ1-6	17	CASNLEVKGQDNSPLHF	TGTGCCAGCAACCTAGAAGTAAAGGGACAAGATAATTCACCCCTCCACTTT
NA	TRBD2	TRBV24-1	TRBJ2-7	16	CATSDPLRGGLYEQYF	TGTGCCACCAGTGACCCCTTGCGGGGGGGTCTCTACGAGCAGTACTTC
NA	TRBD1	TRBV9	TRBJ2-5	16	CASSDGDREGWETQYF	TGTGCCAGCAGCGATGGGGACAGGGAGGGTTGGGAGACCCAGTACTTC
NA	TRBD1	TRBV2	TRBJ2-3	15	CASSDYSTGADTQYF	TGTGCCAGCAGCGATTATTCCACAGGGGCAGATACGCAGTATTTT
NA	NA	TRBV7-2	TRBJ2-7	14	CASSQAPVDYEQYF	TGTGCCAGCAGCCAGGCACCAGTAGACTACGAGCAGTACTTC
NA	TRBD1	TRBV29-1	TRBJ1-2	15	CSVEVEAAGGYGYTF	TGCAGCGTTGAGGTTGAGGCGGCAGGGGGCTATGGCTACACCTTC
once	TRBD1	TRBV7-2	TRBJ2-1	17	CASSPLGGDRGYNEQFF	TGTGCCAGCAGCCCCCTAGGGGGGGACAGGGGCTACAATGAGCAGTTCTTC
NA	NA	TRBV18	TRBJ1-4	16	CASSPRVGSTNEKLFF	TGTGCCAGCTCACCACGGGTCGGGTCAACTAATGAAAAACTGTTTTTT
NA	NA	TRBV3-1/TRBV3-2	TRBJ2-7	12	CASSQEGGEQYF	TGTGCCAGCAGCCAAGAGGGAGGCGAGCAGTACTTC
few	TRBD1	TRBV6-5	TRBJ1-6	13	CASSPGQNSPLHF	TGTGCCAGCAGTCCGGGACAGAATTCACCCCTCCACTTT
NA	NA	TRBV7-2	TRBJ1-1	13	CASSPDSPSDAFF	TGTGCCAGCAGCCCAGACAGCCCTAGTGACGCTTTCTTT
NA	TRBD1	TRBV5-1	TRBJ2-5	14	CASSFDRGEETQYF	TGCGCCAGCAGCTTTGACAGGGGCGAGGAGACCCAGTACTTC
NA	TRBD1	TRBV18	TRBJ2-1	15	CASSAGTGVRNEQFF	TGTGCCAGCTCTGCCGGGACAGGGGTCAGGAATGAGCAGTTCTTC
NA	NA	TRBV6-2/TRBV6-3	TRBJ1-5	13	CASSYGANQPQHF	TGTGCCAGCAGTTACGGAGCCAATCAGCCCCAGCATTTT
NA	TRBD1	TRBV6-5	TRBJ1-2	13	CASSYRGLFGYTF	TGTGCCAGCAGTTACAGGGGGCTATTTGGCTACACCTTC
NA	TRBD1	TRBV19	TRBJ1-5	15	CASSIGTGSNQPQHF	TGTGCCAGTAGTATCGGGACAGGGAGCAATCAGCCCCAGCATTTT
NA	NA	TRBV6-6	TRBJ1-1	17	CASSPIQGSREGTEAFF	TGTGCCAGCAGTCCCATACAGGGATCAAGGGAGGGGACTGAAGCTTTCTTT
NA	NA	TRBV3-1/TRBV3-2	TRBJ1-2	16	CASSPRFDSINYGYTF	TGTGCCAGCAGCCCTCGATTCGACAGCATTAACTATGGCTACACCTTC
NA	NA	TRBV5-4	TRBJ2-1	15	CASSFRTRGDGEQFF	TGTGCCAGCAGCTTTCGGACTAGGGGGGACGGTGAGCAGTTCTTC
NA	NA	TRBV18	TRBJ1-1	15	CASSPPAGGGTEAFF	TGTGCCAGCTCACCACCCGCGGGGGGAGGGACTGAAGCTTTCTTT
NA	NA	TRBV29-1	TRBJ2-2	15	CSVEREGVNTGELFF	TGCAGCGTTGAAAGGGAGGGGGTCAACACCGGGGAGCTGTTTTTT
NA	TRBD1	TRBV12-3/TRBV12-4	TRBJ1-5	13	CASRLDRAQPQHF	TGTGCCAGCAGACTGGACAGGGCCCAGCCCCAGCATTTT
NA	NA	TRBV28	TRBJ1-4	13	CASSAPSASGLFF	TGTGCCAGCAGTGCACCCTCCGCCAGCGGCTTGTTTTTT
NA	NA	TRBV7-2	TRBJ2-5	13	CASTPDRRETQYF	TGTGCCAGCACCCCCGACAGGAGGGAGACCCAGTACTTC
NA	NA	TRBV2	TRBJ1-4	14	CASSDTATNEKLFF	TGTGCCAGCAGTGATACAGCAACTAATGAAAAACTGTTTTTT
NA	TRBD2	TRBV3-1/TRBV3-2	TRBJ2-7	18	CASSRAPLAGGDSYEQYF	TGTGCCAGCAGCCGCGCCCCTTTAGCGGGGGGGGACTCCTACGAGCAGTACTTC
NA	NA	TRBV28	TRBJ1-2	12	CASSLDLRGYTF	TGTGCCAGCAGTTTGGACTTACGCGGCTACACCTTC
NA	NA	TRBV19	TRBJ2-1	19	CASSMRGGPGRKFNNEQFF	TGTGCCAGTAGTATGAGAGGGGGGCCCGGGAGGAAGTTTAACAATGAGCAGTTCTTC
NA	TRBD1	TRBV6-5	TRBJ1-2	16	CASSYRQGGTNYGYTF	TGTGCCAGCAGTTACCGACAGGGAGGAACCAACTATGGCTACACCTTC
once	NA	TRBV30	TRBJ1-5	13	CAWSGARRQPQHF	TGTGCCTGGAGTGGAGCACGTCGACAGCCCCAGCATTTT
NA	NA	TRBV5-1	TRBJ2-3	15	CASSRGDRRTDTQYF	TGCGCCAGCAGCCGGGGGGACAGGAGAACAGATACGCAGTATTTT
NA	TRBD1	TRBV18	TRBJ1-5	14	CASSPPTGNQPQHF	TGTGCCAGCTCACCACCGACAGGGAATCAGCCCCAGCATTTT
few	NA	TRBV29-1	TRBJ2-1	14	CSVEPTGSYNEQFF	TGCAGCGTCGAACCGACAGGCTCCTACAATGAGCAGTTCTTC
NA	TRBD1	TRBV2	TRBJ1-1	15	CASSESGGENTEAFF	TGTGCCAGCAGCGAATCAGGGGGCGAGAACACTGAAGCTTTCTTT
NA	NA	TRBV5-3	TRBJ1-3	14	CARSGRFSGNTIYF	TGTGCCAGAAGCGGCAGGTTCTCTGGAAACACCATATATTTT
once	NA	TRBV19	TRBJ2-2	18	CASSILGPAVGGTGELFF	TGTGCCAGTAGTATATTAGGCCCTGCGGTTGGAGGGACCGGGGAGCTGTTTTTT
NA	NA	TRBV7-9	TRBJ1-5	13	CASSFGDYQPQHF	TGTGCCAGCAGCTTTGGGGACTATCAGCCCCAGCATTTT
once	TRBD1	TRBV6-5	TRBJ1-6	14	CASSPQGAQSPLHF	TGTGCCAGCAGTCCTCAGGGGGCTCAGTCACCCCTCCACTTT
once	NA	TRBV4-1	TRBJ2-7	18	CASSQDFPRDITNYEQYF	TGCGCCAGCAGCCAAGACTTTCCCCGGGACATAACTAACTACGAGCAGTACTTC
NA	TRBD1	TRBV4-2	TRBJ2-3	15	CASSPGQGATDTQYF	TGTGCCAGCAGCCCGGGACAGGGGGCCACAGATACGCAGTATTTT
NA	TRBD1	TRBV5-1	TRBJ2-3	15	CASSLGDSFTDTQYF	TGCGCCAGCAGCTTGGGGGACAGTTTCACAGATACGCAGTATTTT
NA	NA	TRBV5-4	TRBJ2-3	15	CASSLGRVNTDTQYF	TGTGCCAGCAGCTTGGGCAGGGTAAACACAGATACGCAGTATTTT